This T cell receptor (beta chain) was identified in a study of early T cells in non-severe SARS-CoV-2 infection. Across the study: Bulk RNA from unsorted whole blood was sequenced; chains were unpaired. Study-wide results and limits: In VDJdb matching, anti-spike CD8 responses were favored while private and CD4 specificities went missing.

Tagging with unique molecular identifiers was applied to individual cDNA molecules. In TCRdb, the 5' RACE reads were re-called with MiXCR into one record per CDR3 protein. The table includes 80,000 to 95,000 distinct CDR3 sequences, 14% detected once. Details on this clonotype: Its antigen is as yet unknown.

V lost 0 bases to trimming and J lost 1 base, with 12 bases between them. Germline V lookup: CDR1 WNHNN, CDR2 SYGVQD (reference sequence). The CDR3 length is 17 residues. The clonotype comes from an adult who was a healthcare worker with PCR-confirmed SARS-CoV-2 infection or an uninfected control (not recorded which). The V gene is TRBV10-1, the J gene TRBJ2-2, with unresolved D. Sequencing input: whole blood. Here the CDR3 DNA reads TGCGCCAGCAGTGAGTCCACACACCGCGAGAACACCGGGGAGCTGTTTTTT. Protein product: CASSESTHRENTGELFF.